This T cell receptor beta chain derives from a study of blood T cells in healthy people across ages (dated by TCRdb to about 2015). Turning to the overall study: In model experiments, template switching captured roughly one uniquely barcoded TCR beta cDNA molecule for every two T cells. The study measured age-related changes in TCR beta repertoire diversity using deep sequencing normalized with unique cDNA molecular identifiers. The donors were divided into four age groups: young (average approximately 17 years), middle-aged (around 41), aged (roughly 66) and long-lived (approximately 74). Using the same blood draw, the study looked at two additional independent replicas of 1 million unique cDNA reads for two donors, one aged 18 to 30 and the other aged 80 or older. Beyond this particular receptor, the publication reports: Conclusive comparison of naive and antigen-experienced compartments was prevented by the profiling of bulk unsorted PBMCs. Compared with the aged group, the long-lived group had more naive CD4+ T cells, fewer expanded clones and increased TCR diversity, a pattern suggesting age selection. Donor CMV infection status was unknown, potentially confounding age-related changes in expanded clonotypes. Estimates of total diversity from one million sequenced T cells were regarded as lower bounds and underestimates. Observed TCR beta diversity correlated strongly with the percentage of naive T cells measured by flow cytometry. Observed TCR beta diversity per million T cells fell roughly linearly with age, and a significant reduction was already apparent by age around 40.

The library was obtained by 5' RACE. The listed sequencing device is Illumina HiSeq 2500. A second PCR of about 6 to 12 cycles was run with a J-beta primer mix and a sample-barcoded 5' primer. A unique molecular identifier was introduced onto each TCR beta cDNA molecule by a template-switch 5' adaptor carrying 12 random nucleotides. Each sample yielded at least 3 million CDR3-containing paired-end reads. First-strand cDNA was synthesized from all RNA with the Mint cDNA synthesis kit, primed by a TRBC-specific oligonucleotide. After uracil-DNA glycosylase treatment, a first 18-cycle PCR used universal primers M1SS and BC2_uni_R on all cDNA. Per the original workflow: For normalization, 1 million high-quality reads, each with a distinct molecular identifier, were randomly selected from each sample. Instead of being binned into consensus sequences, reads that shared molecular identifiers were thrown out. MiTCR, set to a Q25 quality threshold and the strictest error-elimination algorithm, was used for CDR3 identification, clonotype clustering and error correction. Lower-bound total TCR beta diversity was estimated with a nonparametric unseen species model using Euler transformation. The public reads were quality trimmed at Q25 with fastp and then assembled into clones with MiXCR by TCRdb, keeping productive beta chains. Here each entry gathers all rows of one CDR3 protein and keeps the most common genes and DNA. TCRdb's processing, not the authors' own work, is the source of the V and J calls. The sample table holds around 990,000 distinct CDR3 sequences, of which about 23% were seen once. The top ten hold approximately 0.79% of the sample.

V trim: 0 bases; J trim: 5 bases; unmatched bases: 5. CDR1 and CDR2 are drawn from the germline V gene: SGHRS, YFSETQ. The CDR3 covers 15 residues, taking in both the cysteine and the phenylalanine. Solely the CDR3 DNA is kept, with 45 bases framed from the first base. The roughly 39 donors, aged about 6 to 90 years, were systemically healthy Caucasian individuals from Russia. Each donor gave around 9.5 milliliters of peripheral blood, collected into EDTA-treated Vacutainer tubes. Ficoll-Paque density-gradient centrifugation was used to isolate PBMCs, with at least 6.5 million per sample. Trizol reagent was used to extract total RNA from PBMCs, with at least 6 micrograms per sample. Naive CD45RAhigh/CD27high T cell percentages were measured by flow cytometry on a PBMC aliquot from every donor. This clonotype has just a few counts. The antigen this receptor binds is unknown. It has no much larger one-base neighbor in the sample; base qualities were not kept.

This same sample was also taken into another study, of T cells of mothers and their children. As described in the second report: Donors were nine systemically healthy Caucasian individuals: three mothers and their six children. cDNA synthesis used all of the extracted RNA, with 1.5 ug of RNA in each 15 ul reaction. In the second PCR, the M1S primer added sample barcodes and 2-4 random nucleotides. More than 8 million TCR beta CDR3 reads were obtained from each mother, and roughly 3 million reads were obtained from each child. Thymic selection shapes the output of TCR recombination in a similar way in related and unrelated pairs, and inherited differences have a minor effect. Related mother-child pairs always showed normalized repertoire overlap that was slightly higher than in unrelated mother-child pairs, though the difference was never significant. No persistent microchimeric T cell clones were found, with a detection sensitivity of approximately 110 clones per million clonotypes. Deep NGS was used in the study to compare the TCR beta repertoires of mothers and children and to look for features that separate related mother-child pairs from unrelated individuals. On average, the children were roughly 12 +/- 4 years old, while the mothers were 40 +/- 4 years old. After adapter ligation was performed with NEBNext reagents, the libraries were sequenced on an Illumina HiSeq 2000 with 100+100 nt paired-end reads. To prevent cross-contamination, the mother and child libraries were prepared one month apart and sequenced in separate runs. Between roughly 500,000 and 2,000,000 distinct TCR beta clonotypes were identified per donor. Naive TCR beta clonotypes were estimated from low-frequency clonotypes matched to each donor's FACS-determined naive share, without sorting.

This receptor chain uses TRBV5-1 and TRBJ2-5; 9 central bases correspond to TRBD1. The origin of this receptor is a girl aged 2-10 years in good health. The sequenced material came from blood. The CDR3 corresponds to CASSLGTGVSETQYF. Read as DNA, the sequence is TGCGCCAGCAGCTTGGGGACAGGGGTTTCGGAGACCCAGTACTTC.